Listed here is a single T cell receptor beta chain. The source of the sample is a study of T cell responses to AZD1222 COVID-19 vaccine. This CDR3 contains 11 residues. CDR1 MNHEY and CDR2 SMNVEV come from the germline V gene (reference sequence). Deletions cut 5 bases from V and 3 bases from J, with 2 bases between. The method was immunoSEQ multiplex PCR; TCRdb's version includes in-frame clones alone and lacks a portion of them. The sample has some 120,000 clones, 80% to 90% seen once. The receptor was derived from an adult in good health. The chain joins TRBV27 to TRBJ2-1; D is unclear. Specimen: peripheral blood, collected on day 0 of AZD1222 vaccination. DNA of the CDR3: TGTGCCAGCAGTAACTACAATGAGCAGTTCTTC. Translating it yields CASSNYNEQFF.